The entry that follows covers one T cell receptor (beta chain) sequence. Other DNA sequences in this sample translate to the same CDR3. This sample is part of a study of blood T cell repertoires in COVID-19. Repertoires were generated with immunoSEQ multiplex PCR, while TCRdb's copy carries only in-frame clones and drops some. The table lists hundreds of thousands of clones, 85% to 90% of them singletons. V dropped 5 bases and J dropped 5; count of bases not matched to a gene: 8. CDR3 length equals 14 residues. Germline CDR1 reads MNHEY; CDR2 reads SVGEGT. The sequencing input was peripheral blood. The V call is TRBV6-2 or TRBV6-3, the J call TRBJ2-7; 8 nucleotides align to TRBD1. The receptor was derived from a woman aged 18-29 years with acute or convalescent COVID-19. The CDR3 coding sequence is TGTGCCAGCAGTCCCGGGACAGGAGTAGACGAGCAGTACTTC. Its protein product is CASSPGTGVDEQYF.